This T cell receptor beta chain was documented in a study of molecular identifiers for immune sequencing clone quantification. Findings and caveats of the study: Jurkat TCR RNA spiked in from one cell reportedly remained identifiable amid about a million naive cells. Highly expanded clone sizes could be underestimated through barcode sharing by identical TCR molecules.

Sorting recovered naive CD8 T cells on a CD8+CD4-CCR7+CD45RA+ profile. Listed TCR primers, together with previously described methods, were used for the bulk TCR libraries. From the PCR reads, TCRdb called clonotypes with MiXCR, one entry per CDR3 protein. Of about 70,000 distinct CDR3 sequences listed, less than 20% were seen once; the top ten hold roughly 1.5%. In its sample, this clonotype was seen many times. Its target is unknown. The receptor was derived from a human donor in good health. Some libraries in this study had Jurkat cell RNA spiked in. Source material: naive CD8+ T cells from blood, with Jurkat cell RNA spiked in. Stated subset: FACS-sorted CD8+CD4-CCR7+CD45RA+ naive T cells.

CDR3 sequence (DNA): TGCGCCAGCAGCCAGTGGGACAGCACAGATACGCAGTATTTT. This translates into CASSQWDSTDTQYF. This chain joins TRBV4-1 and TRBJ2-3; D might be TRBD1 or TRBD2, each matching 5 bases. The V gene lost 3 bases and the J gene lost 0 bases, with 7 bases spanning the gap. Germline V gene data show CDR1 as MGHRA and CDR2 as YSYEKL. The CDR3 consists of 14 residues.